Below, 26 T cell receptor beta chains from the same sample are listed, as sequenced in a study of OX40 agonist ivuxolimab in advanced cancers. Clones were sequenced by immunoSEQ multiplex PCR, and TCRdb holds only the in-frame ones, with some missing. In the table there are under 100,000 clones, about 85% of which are singletons. This specimen consisted of CD4+ or CD8+ T cells sorted from blood, obtained in a trial of the OX40 agonist ivuxolimab. These receptor sequences come from an adult with an advanced solid tumor such as melanoma, head and neck, liver or kidney cancer.

This clone has just a few counts. The J gene is TRBJ2-2, the V gene TRBV19, with TRBD1 matching 7 bases. Germline lookup yields CDR1 LNHDA and CDR2 SQIVND (reference sequence). This CDR3 has 14 amino acids. J was trimmed by 4 bases and V by 5 bases; bases with no gene match: 4. The CDR3 DNA reads TGTGCCAGTAGTGGGGGACAGTTCACCGGGGAGCTGTTTTTT. Encoded protein: CASSGGQFTGELFF.

With respect to this clone: At the DNA level, this CDR3 is encoded by other sequences in the same sample as well. The CDR3 reads CASSQDRFPYEQYF. In DNA, the CDR3 is TGTGCCAGCAGTCAGGACAGGTTTCCCTACGAGCAGTACTTC. The V gene is TRBV6-5, the J gene TRBJ2-7, with TRBD1 matching 7 bases. The ends lost 5 bases at V and 2 bases at J; junction bases unmatched: 6. CDR3 size: 14 residues. The germline CDR1 and CDR2 sequences are MNHEY and SVGAGI.

The chain joins TRBV9 to TRBJ1-1; D gene ambiguous. V was pared by 4 bases and J by 0 bases, with 13 bases between. This CDR3 is built from 15 residues. CDR1 is SGDLS and CDR2 is YYNGEE in the germline V gene. CDR3 residues: CASSPTSQLNTEAFF. The CDR3 nucleotides read TGTGCCAGCAGCCCTACAAGTCAATTGAACACTGAAGCTTTCTTT.

The rearrangement uses TRBV4-3 and TRBJ2-3, with unresolved D. Germline V gene data show CDR1 as LGHNA and CDR2 as YSLEER. V lost 2 bases and J lost 4, with 13 bases in between. The CDR3 runs to 15 residues. The CDR3 loop is CASSQRSDGADTQYF. The CDR3 DNA is TGCGCCAGCAGCCAAAGAAGCGATGGGGCAGATACGCAGTATTTT.

Only one count was recorded for this clone. The chain carries TRBV18 and TRBJ2-3; TRBD1 aligns across 8 bases. This CDR3 region has 14 residues. V lost 6 bases to trimming and J lost 4 bases; unmatched junction nucleotides: 6. CDR1 KGHSH and CDR2 LQKENI come from the germline V gene. CDR3 protein: CASSFDRGADTQYF. For the CDR3, the DNA is TGTGCCAGCTCCTTCGACAGGGGTGCAGATACGCAGTATTTT.

The V call is TRBV6-1, the J call TRBJ1-3; a weak D match, TRBD1 (6 bases). Germline lookup yields CDR1 MNHNS and CDR2 SASEGT. Trimming took 10 bases from V and 4 from J, leaving 11 bases between them. The CDR3 is 12 amino acids. The CDR3 sequence is CATGAVGNTIYF. The CDR3 DNA sequence: TGTGCCACAGGGGCAGTCGGAAACACCATATATTTT.

The rearrangement joins TRBV4-3 to TRBJ2-5, with 9 positions matching TRBD2. The CDR3 contains 16 residues. V shed 0 bases, J shed 5 bases, and the junction held 7 bases outside the gene matches. The germline gives CDR1 LGHNA, CDR2 YSLEER. CDR3 region: CASSQEYAGGRETQYF. In DNA, the CDR3 is TGCGCCAGCAGCCAAGAGTACGCGGGGGGGCGGGAGACCCAGTACTTC.

This rearrangement joins TRBV9 to TRBJ1-3; D gene uncertain. Germline lookup yields CDR1 SGDLS and CDR2 YYNGEE. Between the trimmed V and J ends, which lost 0 bases and 5 bases, there was a span of 12 bases. The CDR3 spans 15 residues. CDR3 sequence (DNA): TGTGCCAGCAGCGTAGGGCAGCCACTGAGAAACACCATATATTTT. Protein product: CASSVGQPLRNTIYF. Full variable domain (missing parts from reference TRBV9 and TRBJ1-3): DSGVTQTPKHLITATGQRVTLRCSPRSGDLSVYWYQQSLDQGLQFLIQYYNGEERAKGNILERFSAQQFPDLHSELNLSSLELGDSALYFCASSVGQPLRNTIYFGEGSWLTVV.

J is TRBJ1-1 and V is TRBV7-6, with no clear D. Germline CDR1 reads SGHVS; CDR2 reads FNYEAQ. V dropped 4 bases and J dropped 0 bases, with 9 bases sitting between them. This CDR3 is built from 14 residues. The CDR3 DNA sequence: TGTGCCAGCAGCTCAGAAGGCCTGAACACTGAAGCTTTCTTT. It codes for CASSSEGLNTEAFF. The whole variable domain, filled in from reference TRBV7-6 and TRBJ1-1, reads GAGVSQSPRYKVTKRGQDVALRCDPISGHVSLYWYRQALGQGPEFLTYFNYEAQQDKSGLPNDRFSAERPEGSISTLTIQRTEQRDSAMYRCASSSEGLNTEAFFGQGTRLTVV.

This chain connects TRBV10-3 to TRBJ1-2; D unresolved. The germline V gene has CDR1 ENHRY and CDR2 SYGVKD. The CDR3 length is 14 residues. Trimming took 0 bases from V and 4 from J, leaving 9 bases between them. The CDR3 sequence: CAISESSSSYGYTF. CDR3 coding DNA: TGTGCCATCAGTGAGTCGAGTTCCAGCTATGGCTACACCTTC.

The chain carries TRBV5-4 and TRBJ2-5; D is ambiguous. Germline V CDR1 and CDR2: SGHNT, YYREEE (reference sequence). The CDR3 runs to 14 residues. V lost 7 bases and J 5 bases, leaving 18 bases between the germline ends. Here the CDR3 DNA reads TGTGCCAGCGAAGGGCCCGGCCGCCAGGAGACCCAGTACTTC. Translating gives CASEGPGRQETQYF.

The chain uses TRBV30 and TRBJ1-2, with D possibly being TRBD1 (5 bases). The V end lost 3 bases, the J end lost 8 bases, and 16 bases lay between the germline ends. This CDR3 spans 13 amino acids. Germline values: CDR1 GTSNPN, CDR2 SVGIG (reference sequence). DNA for the CDR3: TGTGCCTGGAGCCCTGGGCAGGGTCTGGGCTACACCTTC. Its translation: CAWSPGQGLGYTF.

This clone was seen only a few times. The sample carries other DNA sequences with the same CDR3. CDR3 protein: CASSEVRRDEQYF. Here the CDR3 DNA reads TGTGCCAGCAGTGAGGTACGGCGGGACGAGCAGTACTTC. V usage is TRBV6-1 and J usage is TRBJ2-7; tentative D call: TRBD2 (5 bases). There are 13 residues in the CDR3. Germline lookup yields CDR1 MNHNS and CDR2 SASEGT. V lost 3 bases to trimming and J lost 5 bases, with 11 bases between them.

The CDR3 region has the DNA TGTGCCAGCTCACTCAGCGGGGGATACAATGAGCAGTTCTTC. This codes for CASSLSGGYNEQFF. The genes are TRBV18 and TRBJ2-1; TRBD2 matches 8 bases. Germline V gene lookup returns CDR1 KGHSH and CDR2 LQKENI. With 4 bases clipped from V and 4 bases from J, the junction kept 3 bases outside the gene matches. The CDR3 contains 14 residues.

V and J are TRBV30 and TRBJ2-6; no firm D call. From germline, CDR1 is GTSNPN and CDR2 SVGIG (reference sequence). Trimming removed 3 bases at V and 0 bases at J, with 9 bases between. CDR3 length: 15 amino acids. The CDR3 DNA reads TGTGCCTGGAGGGATGTCCTCTCTGGGGCCAACGTCCTGACTTTC. Translating it yields CAWRDVLSGANVLTF.

The chain is built from TRBV6-6 and TRBJ1-5, with a possible D match to TRBD1 (5 bases). Between the trimmed V and J ends, which lost 2 bases and 6 bases, there was a span of 17 bases. Looked up from germline, CDR1 is MNHNY and CDR2 is SVGAGI (reference sequence). There are 16 residues in the CDR3. As DNA, the CDR3 is TGTGCCAGCAGTTACCCGCCGGGGGTCGGAGGTCAGCCCCAGCATTTT. The encoded protein is CASSYPPGVGGQPQHF.

This rearrangement joins TRBV5-1 to TRBJ2-5; the match to TRBD2 covers 8 bases. Looked up from germline, CDR1 is SGHRS and CDR2 is YFSETQ. V gave up 0 bases and J gave up 2 bases; unmatched junction bases: 3. The CDR3 covers 15 residues. The DNA of the CDR3 is TGCGCCAGCAGCTTGGATAGCGGGGAACAAGAGACCCAGTACTTC. This codes for CASSLDSGEQETQYF.

This clone was seen a handful of times. The genes are TRBV28 and TRBJ1-5; 8 bases map to TRBD1. This CDR3 spans 14 amino acids. V gave up 3 bases and J gave up 6 bases; unmatched junction bases: 4. Germline V CDR1 and CDR2: MDHEN, SYDVKM. In DNA form, the CDR3 reads TGTGCCAGCAGTTTCCGACAGGGGAGTCAGCCCCAGCATTTT. It codes for CASSFRQGSQPQHF.

The chain uses TRBV6-6 and TRBJ1-4; unclear D gene. V shed 2 bases and J shed 8 bases, with 6 bases lying between them. Germline CDR1 MNHNY, CDR2 SVGAGI (reference sequence). This CDR3 spans 12 amino acids. CDR3 nucleotide sequence: TGTGCCAGCAGTTACGAGGGAGAAAAACTGTTTTTT. It is translated as CASSYEGEKLFF.

CDR3 in amino acids: CASIYGVGTGYGYTF. CDR3 nucleotides: TGTGCCAGCATCTACGGCGTAGGGACAGGATATGGCTACACCTTC. The chain has TRBV7-9 and TRBJ1-2, with 8 bases that match TRBD1. The CDR3 has 15 amino acids. V trimming: 7 bases; J trimming: 5 bases; junction bases outside the gene matches: 12. CDR1 is SEHNR and CDR2 is FQNEAQ in the germline V gene (reference sequence). The variable domain in full, completed from reference TRBV7-9 and TRBJ1-2, reads DTGVSQNPRHKITKRGQNVTFRCDPISEHNRLYWYRQTLGQGPEFLTYFQNEAQLEKSRLLSDRFSAERPKGSFSTLEIQRTEQGDSAMYLCASIYGVGTGYGYTFGSGTRLTVV.

The CDR3 nucleotides read TGCGCCAGCAGCTTGGATCTAGCGGGGCCCTACAATGAGCAGTTCTTC. This translates into CASSLDLAGPYNEQFF. V is TRBV5-1 and J is TRBJ2-1, with 9 nucleotides matching TRBD2. The CDR3 spans 16 residues. Trimming took 0 bases from V and 2 from J; bases not matched to a gene: 3. The germline V gene has CDR1 SGHRS and CDR2 YFSETQ. The variable domain in full, completed from reference TRBV5-1 and TRBJ2-1, reads KAGVTQTPRYLIKTRGQQVTLSCSPISGHRSVSWYQQTPGQGLQFLFEYFSETQRNKGNFPGRFSGRQFSNSRSEMNVSTLELGDSALYLCASSLDLAGPYNEQFFGPGTRLTVL.

This clone is a singleton in its sample. V and J are TRBV2 and TRBJ1-1; D is possibly TRBD1 (6 bases). The CDR3 has 14 residues. Germline CDR1 reads SNHLY; CDR2 reads FYNNEI. Trimming removed 7 bases at V and 5 bases at J, with 17 bases between. CDR3 coding DNA: TGTGCCAGCACCACAGTGCAGGGGAGGACTGAAGCTTTCTTT. This encodes CASTTVQGRTEAFF. The full variable domain, completed using reference TRBV2 and TRBJ1-1, is EPEVTQTPSHQVTQMGQEVILRCVPISNHLYFYWYRQILGQKVEFLVSFYNNEISEKSEIFDDQFSVERPDGSNFTLKIRSTKLEDSAMYFCASTTVQGRTEAFFGQGTRLTVV.

The V call is TRBV4-1, the J call TRBJ2-2; D is ambiguous. The germline gives CDR1 MGHRA, CDR2 YSYEKL. V was pared by 0 bases and J by 4 bases, with 18 bases between. This CDR3 region has 18 residues. The CDR3 loop is CASSQDRVGRRITGELFF. The CDR3, as DNA: TGCGCCAGCAGCCAAGATCGGGTGGGCAGGAGAATCACCGGGGAGCTGTTTTTT.

The rearrangement joins TRBV10-3 to TRBJ1-3; 8 bases fit TRBD1. From germline, CDR1 is ENHRY and CDR2 SYGVKD. Losses at the gene ends were 10 bases for V and 2 bases for J; bases not matched to a gene: 4. CDR3 length equals 13 residues. The CDR3 spells CATRDRPGNTIYF. The CDR3 region has the DNA TGTGCCACCAGGGACAGGCCTGGAAACACCATATATTTT.

The chain uses TRBV7-2 and TRBJ1-5, with 9 bases that match TRBD1. V lost 5 bases to trimming and J lost 7 bases; unmatched junction nucleotides: 6. This CDR3 region has 14 residues. Germline CDR1 is SGHTA and CDR2 is FQGNSA. In DNA form, the CDR3 reads TGTGCCAGCAGCCCGACAGGGGGTGAGCAGCCCCAGCATTTT. Its translation is CASSPTGGEQPQHF.

The chain recombines TRBV6-1 with TRBJ1-2; a weak D match, TRBD1 (6 bases). The CDR3 is 16 residues long. Per the germline V gene, CDR1 is MNHNS and CDR2 is SASEGT. The V gene lost 6 bases and the J gene lost 4 bases, with 21 bases spanning the gap. The DNA for the CDR3 is TGTGCCAGCAGCGAAATTACAGGGTTAATAGGCTATGGCTACACCTTC. This codes for CASSEITGLIGYGYTF.